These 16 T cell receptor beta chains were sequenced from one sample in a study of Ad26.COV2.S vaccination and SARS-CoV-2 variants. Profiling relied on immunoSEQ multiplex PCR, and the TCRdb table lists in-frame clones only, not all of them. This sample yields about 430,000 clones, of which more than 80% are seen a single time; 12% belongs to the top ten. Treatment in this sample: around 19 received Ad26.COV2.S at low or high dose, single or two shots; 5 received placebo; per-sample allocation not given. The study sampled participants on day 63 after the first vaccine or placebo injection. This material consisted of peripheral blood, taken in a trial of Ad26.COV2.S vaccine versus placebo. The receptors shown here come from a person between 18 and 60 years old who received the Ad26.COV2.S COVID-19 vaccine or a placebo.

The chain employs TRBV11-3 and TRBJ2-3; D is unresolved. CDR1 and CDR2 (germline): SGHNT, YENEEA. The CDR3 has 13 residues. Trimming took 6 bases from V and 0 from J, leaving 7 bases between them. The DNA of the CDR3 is TGTGCCAGCAGTCTAGAGAGCACAGATACGCAGTATTTT. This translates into CASSLESTDTQYF.

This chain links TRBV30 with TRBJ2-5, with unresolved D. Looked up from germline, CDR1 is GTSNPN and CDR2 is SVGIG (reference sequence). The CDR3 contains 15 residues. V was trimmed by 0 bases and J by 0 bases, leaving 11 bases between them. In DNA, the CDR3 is TGTGCCTGGAGTGTACGAAGACGACACCAAGAGACCCAGTACTTC. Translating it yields CAWSVRRRHQETQYF.

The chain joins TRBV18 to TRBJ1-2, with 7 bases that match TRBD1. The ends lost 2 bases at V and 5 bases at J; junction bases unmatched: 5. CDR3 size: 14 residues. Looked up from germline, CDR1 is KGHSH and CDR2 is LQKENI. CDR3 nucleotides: TGTGCCAGCTCACCATCCGGGACAGCGTATGGCTACACCTTC. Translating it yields CASSPSGTAYGYTF.

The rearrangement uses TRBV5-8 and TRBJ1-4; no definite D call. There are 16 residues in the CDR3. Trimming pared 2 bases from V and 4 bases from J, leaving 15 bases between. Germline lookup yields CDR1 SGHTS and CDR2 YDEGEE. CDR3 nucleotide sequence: TGTGCCAGCAGCTTATTAATGACGAGTAGTAATGAAAAACTGTTTTTT. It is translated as CASSLLMTSSNEKLFF. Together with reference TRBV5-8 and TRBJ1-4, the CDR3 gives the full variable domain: EAGVTQSPTHLIKTRGQQATLRCSPISGHTSVYWYQQALGLGLQFLLWYDEGEERNRGNFPPRFSGRQFPNYSSELNVNALELEDSALYLCASSLLMTSSNEKLFFGSGTQLSVL.

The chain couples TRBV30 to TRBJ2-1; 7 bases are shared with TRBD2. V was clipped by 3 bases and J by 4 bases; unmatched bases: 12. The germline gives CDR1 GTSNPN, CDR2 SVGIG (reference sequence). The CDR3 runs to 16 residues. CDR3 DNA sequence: TGTGCCTGGAGCGACCCGGCTAGCGGCTTTTACAATGAGCAGTTCTTC. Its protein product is CAWSDPASGFYNEQFF.

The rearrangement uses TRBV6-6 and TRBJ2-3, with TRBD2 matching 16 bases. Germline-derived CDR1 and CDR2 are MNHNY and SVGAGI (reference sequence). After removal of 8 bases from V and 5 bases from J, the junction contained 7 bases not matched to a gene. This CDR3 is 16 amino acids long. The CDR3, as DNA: TGTGCCAGCCGACAAGGGACTAGCGGGAGGGGAGATACGCAGTATTTT. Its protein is CASRQGTSGRGDTQYF.

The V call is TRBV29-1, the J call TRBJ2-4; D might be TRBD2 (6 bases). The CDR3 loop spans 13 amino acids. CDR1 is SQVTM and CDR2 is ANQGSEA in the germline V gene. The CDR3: CSATGVDKNIQYF. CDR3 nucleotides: TGCAGTGCTACGGGAGTGGACAAAAACATTCAGTACTTC.

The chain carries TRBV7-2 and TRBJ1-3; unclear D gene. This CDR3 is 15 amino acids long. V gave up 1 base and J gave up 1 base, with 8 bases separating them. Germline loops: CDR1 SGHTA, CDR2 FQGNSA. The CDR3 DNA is TGTGCCAGCAGCTTAGGGGGAGGGTCTGGAAACACCATATATTTT. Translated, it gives CASSLGGGSGNTIYF.

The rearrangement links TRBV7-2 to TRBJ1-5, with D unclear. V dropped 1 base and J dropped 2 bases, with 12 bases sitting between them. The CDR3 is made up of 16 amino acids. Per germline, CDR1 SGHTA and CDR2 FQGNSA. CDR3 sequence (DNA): TGTGCCAGCAGCTTAGTCGGCCAGAGCGGCAATCAGCCCCAGCATTTT. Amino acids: CASSLVGQSGNQPQHF.

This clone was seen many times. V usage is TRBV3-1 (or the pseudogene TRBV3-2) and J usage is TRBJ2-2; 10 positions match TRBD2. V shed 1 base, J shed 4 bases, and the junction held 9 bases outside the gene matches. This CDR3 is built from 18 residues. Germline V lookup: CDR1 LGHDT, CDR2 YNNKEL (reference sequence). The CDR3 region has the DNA TGTGCCAGCAGCCAAGTAAGCGGGAGGGCCCGCGGCACCGGGGAGCTGTTTTTT. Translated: CASSQVSGRARGTGELFF.

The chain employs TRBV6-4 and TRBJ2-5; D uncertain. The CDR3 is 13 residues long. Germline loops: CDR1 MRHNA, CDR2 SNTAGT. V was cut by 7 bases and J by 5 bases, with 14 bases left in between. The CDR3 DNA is TGTGCCAGCACTGAGAACCTCCTGGAGACCCAGTACTTC. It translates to CASTENLLETQYF.

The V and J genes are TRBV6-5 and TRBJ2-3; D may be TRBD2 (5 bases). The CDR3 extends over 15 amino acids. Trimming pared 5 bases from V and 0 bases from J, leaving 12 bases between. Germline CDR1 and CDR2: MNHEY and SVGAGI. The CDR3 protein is CASSPFGKSTDTQYF. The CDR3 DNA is TGTGCCAGCAGTCCATTCGGGAAGAGCACAGATACGCAGTATTTT.

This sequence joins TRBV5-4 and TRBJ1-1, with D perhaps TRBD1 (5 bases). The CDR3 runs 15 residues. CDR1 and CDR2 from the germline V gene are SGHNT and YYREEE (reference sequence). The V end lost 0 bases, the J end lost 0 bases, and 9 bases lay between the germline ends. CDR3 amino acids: CASSLVGGVNTEAFF. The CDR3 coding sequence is TGTGCCAGCAGCTTGGTTGGGGGGGTGAACACTGAAGCTTTCTTT.

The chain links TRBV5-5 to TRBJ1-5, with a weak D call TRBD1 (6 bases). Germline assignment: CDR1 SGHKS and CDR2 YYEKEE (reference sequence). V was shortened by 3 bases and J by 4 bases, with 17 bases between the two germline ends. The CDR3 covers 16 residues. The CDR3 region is CASSYLGGPLNQPQHF. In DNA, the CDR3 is TGTGCCAGCAGCTACCTGGGGGGGCCTCTAAATCAGCCCCAGCATTTT.

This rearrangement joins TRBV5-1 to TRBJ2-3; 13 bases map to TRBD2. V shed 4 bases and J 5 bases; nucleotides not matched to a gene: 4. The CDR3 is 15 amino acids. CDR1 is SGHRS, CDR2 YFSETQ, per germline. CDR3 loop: CASSPGLAGVDTQYF. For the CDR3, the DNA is TGCGCCAGCAGCCCCGGACTAGCGGGAGTAGATACGCAGTATTTT. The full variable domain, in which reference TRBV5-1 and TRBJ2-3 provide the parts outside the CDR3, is KAGVTQTPRYLIKTRGQQVTLSCSPISGHRSVSWYQQTPGQGLQFLFEYFSETQRNKGNFPGRFSGRQFSNSRSEMNVSTLELGDSALYLCASSPGLAGVDTQYFGPGTRLTVL.

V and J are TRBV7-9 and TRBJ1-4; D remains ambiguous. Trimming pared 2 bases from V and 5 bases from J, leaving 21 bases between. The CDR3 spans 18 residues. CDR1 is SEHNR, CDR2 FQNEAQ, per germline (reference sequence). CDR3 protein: CASSLRLEGSRRNEKLFF. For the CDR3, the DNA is TGTGCCAGCAGCTTACGATTGGAGGGTTCAAGGAGGAATGAAAAACTGTTTTTT.